The 10 T cell receptor beta chains given below trace back to one sample, sequenced in a study of T cell repertoires in cytomegalovirus infection. TCRdb analysed the reads with MiXCR anew, one entry per CDR3 protein. The profile shows hundreds of thousands of distinct CDR3 sequences, roughly 22% of them singletons. Sequencing was done on a sample of CD8+ T cells from PBMCs. Receptors originate from a human donor in good health (CMV status not recorded). Some clones in this sample may be carry-over from other donors' samples.

This clonotype appeared a few times. The chain recombines TRBV20-1 with TRBJ1-2, with 7 bases lining up with TRBD1. The CDR3 is made up of 12 amino acids. The V segment lost 2 bases and the J segment 5 bases; nucleotides outside the gene matches: 2. The germline V gene has CDR1 DFQATT and CDR2 SNEGSKA (reference sequence). The DNA of the CDR3 is TGCAGTGCTAGACCAGGGGGGTATGGCTACACCTTC. Translating gives CSARPGGYGYTF.

A few counts support this clonotype. The V and J genes are TRBV14 and TRBJ1-6; D is ambiguous. Germline V gene sequence: CDR1 SGHDN, CDR2 FVKESK. Trimming shortened V by 1 base and J by 0 bases, and 7 bases separated the two germline ends. CDR3 length equals 16 residues. The CDR3 DNA reads as TGTGCCAGCAGCCAAGGGATGAGCTCCTATAATTCACCCCTCCACTTT. Translation gives CASSQGMSSYNSPLHF.

This clonotype was seen only once. V and J are TRBV7-6 and TRBJ1-1, with D tentatively TRBD1 (5 bases). The CDR3 spans 15 residues. Germline CDR1 SGHVS, CDR2 FNYEAQ. V was clipped by 3 bases and J by 1 base, with 12 bases between them. CDR3 sequence (DNA): TGTGCCAGCAGCTTGGGACCGGGACGGAACACTGAAGCTTTCTTT. It is translated as CASSLGPGRNTEAFF. The full variable domain, rest sourced from reference TRBV7-6 and TRBJ1-1, is GAGVSQSPRYKVTKRGQDVALRCDPISGHVSLYWYRQALGQGPEFLTYFNYEAQQDKSGLPNDRFSAERPEGSISTLTIQRTEQRDSAMYRCASSLGPGRNTEAFFGQGTRLTVV.

This clonotype was counted a few times. The rearrangement joins TRBV6-5 to TRBJ1-2, with TRBD1 matching over 12 bases. The V gene's germline CDR1 is MNHEY and CDR2 SVGAGI. This CDR3 comprises 17 residues. The J segment lost 0 bases and the V segment lost 6 bases, leaving 8 bases of the junction unmatched. CDR3: CASSPRDRGPSNYGYTF. The CDR3 coding sequence is TGTGCCAGCAGCCCTCGGGACAGGGGGCCCTCTAACTATGGCTACACCTTC.

This clonotype has a handful of counts. This rearrangement joins TRBV20-1 to TRBJ2-7, with 9 bases identical to TRBD2. CDR3 length: 14 residues. V lost 2 bases and J lost 0; bases outside the gene matches: 2. Germline V gives CDR1 DFQATT, CDR2 SNEGSKA (reference sequence). The CDR3: CSARLAGNSYEQYF. The CDR3 bases are TGCAGTGCTAGACTAGCGGGGAACTCCTACGAGCAGTACTTC.

The chain couples TRBV6-8 to TRBJ2-7; no clear D gene. CDR3 length equals 15 residues. Trimming removed 2 bases from V and 0 bases from J, with 11 bases in between. CDR1 MNHGY and CDR2 SAAAGT come from the germline V gene. The CDR3 here is CASSYLPRSSYEQYF. The DNA for the CDR3 is TGTGCCAGCAGTTACCTCCCCAGGTCCTCCTACGAGCAGTACTTC.

V and J are TRBV20-1 and TRBJ1-2; D is unresolved. CDR3 length equals 13 residues. Germline CDR1 DFQATT, CDR2 SNEGSKA (reference sequence). V was cut by 5 bases and J by 0 bases, with 10 bases left in between. CDR3 residues: CSARARTNYGYTF. For the CDR3, the DNA is TGCAGTGCTCGGGCGAGGACTAACTATGGCTACACCTTC.

For the CDR3, the DNA is TGTGCCAGCAGCTCCGACACCTACAATAACAATGAGCAGTTCTTC. Its translation is CASSSDTYNNNEQFF. This chain connects TRBV7-9 to TRBJ2-1, with D uncertain. Germline loops: CDR1 SEHNR, CDR2 FQNEAQ (reference sequence). This CDR3 contains 15 residues. V shed 4 bases and J shed 5 bases, with 15 bases lying between them.

The V and J genes are TRBV29-1 and TRBJ2-2; D uncertain. Germline-derived CDR1 and CDR2 are SQVTM and ANQGSEA. The V gene lost 4 bases and the J gene lost 1 base, with 7 bases spanning the gap. This CDR3 spans 13 amino acids. CDR3 sequence: CSVAAGNTGELFF. The CDR3 DNA follows: TGCAGCGTTGCGGCAGGGAACACCGGGGAGCTGTTTTTT.

This clonotype has ten or more counts. The rearrangement links TRBV28 to TRBJ2-2; no clear D gene. The V end was cut by 5 bases, the J end by 3 bases, with 4 bases between. The CDR3 totals 12 residues. The germline CDR1 and CDR2 sequences are MDHEN and SYDVKM. The CDR3 loop is CASSTYTGELFF. CDR3 DNA: TGTGCCAGCAGTACTTACACCGGGGAGCTGTTTTTT.